Reported below is one TCR beta chain. Its specificity is not known. Deep-level settings were used for running the assay. Repertoires were generated with immunoSEQ multiplex PCR, while TCRdb's copy carries only in-frame clones and drops some. The sample records roughly 2,300,000 clones, under 95% being singletons. The CDR3 spans 16 residues. Germline CDR1 and CDR2: SGHRS and YFSETQ. V was clipped by 0 bases and J by 1 base, with 11 bases between them. The data were obtained in a study of shared clonotypes between healthy human individuals. Whole-study context: Every donor yielded three CD4 naive, three CD4 memory, two CD8 naive and one CD8 memory plate. Overall study results and limits: Although depth was large, rarefaction showed that sequencing of the sorted subsets was incomplete.

Sequencing was done on a sample of naive CD4+ T cells from PBMCs. Specified subset: CD45RA+ positively selected. This clonotype originated in a young man in good health. Some clones in this sample may be carry-over from other donors' samples. The V and J genes are TRBV5-1 and TRBJ2-1; a weak D match, TRBD1 (6 bases). DNA of the CDR3: TGCGCCAGCAGCTTGGGTTCAGGGGTATCCTACAATGAGCAGTTCTTC. Amino acid sequence: CASSLGSGVSYNEQFF.